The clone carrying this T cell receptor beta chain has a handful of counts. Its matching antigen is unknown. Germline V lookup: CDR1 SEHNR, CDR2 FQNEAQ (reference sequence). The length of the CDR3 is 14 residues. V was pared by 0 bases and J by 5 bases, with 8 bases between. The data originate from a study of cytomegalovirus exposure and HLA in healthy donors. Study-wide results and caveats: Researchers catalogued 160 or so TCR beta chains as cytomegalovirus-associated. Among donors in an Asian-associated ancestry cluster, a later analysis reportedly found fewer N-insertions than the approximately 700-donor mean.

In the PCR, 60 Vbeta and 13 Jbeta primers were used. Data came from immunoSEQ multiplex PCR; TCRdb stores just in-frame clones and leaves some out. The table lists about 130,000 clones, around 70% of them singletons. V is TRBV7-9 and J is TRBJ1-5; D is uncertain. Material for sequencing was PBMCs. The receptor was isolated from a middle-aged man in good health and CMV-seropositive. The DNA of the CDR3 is TGTGCCAGCAGCTTAGCGTTTACAGATCAGCCCCAGCATTTT. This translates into CASSLAFTDQPQHF.